This T cell receptor beta chain originates from a study of neurological immune-mediated disorders. The CDR3 totals 15 residues. Germline V gene sequence: CDR1 LGHNT, CDR2 FRNRAP. TCRdb redid the calling of the 5' RACE reads with MiXCR, one entry per CDR3 protein. The data contain more than 75,000 distinct CDR3 sequences, under 4.5% of them singletons. Concerning this clonotype itself: The junction shows a germline mismatch at one end, possibly a read error.

The rearrangement links TRBV12-5 to TRBJ1-6; no definite D call. The receptor was isolated from a woman aged 45-65 years with multiple sclerosis. Sequencing was carried out using PBMCs. The CDR3 sequence: CASATWLGYNSPPHF. Written as DNA, the CDR3 is TGTGCTAGTGCCACCTGGTTAGGATATAATTCACCCCCCCACTTT.